Below are 21 T cell receptor beta chains sequenced from a single sample in a study of T cells in Graves' hyperthyroidism and ophthalmopathy. RNA transcripts gave rise to amplified TCR beta CDR3 regions. The HTBI set primed first-round TCR CDR3 RT-PCR. TCRdb reanalysed the multiplex PCR reads using MiXCR and keeps one entry per CDR3 protein. This table has under 400,000 distinct CDR3 sequences, less than 15% appearing once. The sample comprised blood. Receptors originate from a woman between 18 and 29 years old with Graves' hyperthyroidism.

This clonotype was observed many times. The chain has TRBV7-9 and TRBJ2-7, with D perhaps matching TRBD1 (6 bases). The CDR3 has 17 amino acids. The germline CDR1 and CDR2 sequences are SEHNR and FQNEAQ (reference sequence). The germline V and J ends were trimmed by 2 bases and 0 bases, with 17 bases remaining between them. The chain's CDR3 is CASSLLGWDTGSYEQYF. DNA for the CDR3: TGTGCCAGCAGCTTATTAGGTTGGGACACAGGCTCCTACGAGCAGTACTTC.

This clonotype was observed many times. The chain couples TRBV7-2 to TRBJ2-5; 11 positions agree with TRBD2. The CDR3 has 15 amino acids. The germline V gene has CDR1 SGHTA and CDR2 FQGNSA. V lost 8 bases and J lost 5; bases outside the gene matches: 10. The CDR3 DNA is TGTGCCAGCGGACCCGGACTAGCGGGTTGGGAGACCCAGTACTTC. This sequence encodes CASGPGLAGWETQYF.

V and J are TRBV18 and TRBJ2-5; 10 nucleotides align to TRBD2. The CDR3 runs to 17 residues. CDR1 is KGHSH, CDR2 LQKENI, per germline. V dropped 0 bases and J dropped 9; count of bases not matched to a gene: 13. The CDR3 DNA follows: TGTGCCAGCTCACCACCGATACTAGCGGGACCCGAACGGCCCCAGTACTTC. This gives the protein CASSPPILAGPERPQYF.

This clonotype was counted many times. V is TRBV9 and J is TRBJ2-1; D remains ambiguous. CDR1 is SGDLS, CDR2 YYNGEE, per germline. The CDR3 extends over 15 amino acids. V gave up 3 bases and J gave up 0 bases, with 10 bases separating them. Here the CDR3 DNA reads TGTGCCAGCAGCGGACCCCAGAGCTCCTACAATGAGCAGTTCTTC. It specifies CASSGPQSSYNEQFF.

This rearrangement joins TRBV25-1 to TRBJ2-5; TRBD1 agrees at 7 bases. The V gene's germline CDR1 is MGHDK and CDR2 SYGVNS. The CDR3 has 19 residues. Trimming at V came to 2 bases and at J to 1 base, leaving 16 bases not matched to a gene. The CDR3 is CASSEIGQGDRMGQETQYF. Written as DNA, the CDR3 is TGTGCCAGCAGTGAAATAGGGCAGGGGGATCGTATGGGCCAAGAGACCCAGTACTTC.

Ten or more counts support this clonotype. The CDR3 reads CASSLDKGTDTQYF. The CDR3 DNA sequence: TGTGCCAGCAGTTTAGATAAGGGCACAGATACGCAGTATTTT. The genes are TRBV27 and TRBJ2-3; D gene uncertain. CDR1 MNHEY and CDR2 SMNVEV come from the germline V gene (reference sequence). The CDR3 runs to 14 residues. The V and J ends lost 2 bases and 1 base respectively, with 7 bases between them.

This clonotype was observed many times. This rearrangement joins TRBV12-3 or TRBV12-4 to TRBJ1-5; a possible D gene is TRBD1 (5 bases). This CDR3 is built from 14 residues. The V gene lost 3 bases and the J gene lost 1 base, with 7 bases spanning the gap. For the CDR3, the DNA is TGTGCCAGCAGTTTCGCAGGGAGCAATCAGCCCCAGCATTTT. Translating it yields CASSFAGSNQPQHF.

This clonotype occurred many times. V gene TRBV28 combines with J gene TRBJ2-7, with D possibly TRBD1 on 5 matching bases. The CDR3 length is 15 residues. V dropped 2 bases and J dropped 0 bases, with 11 bases sitting between them. Germline V gene sequence: CDR1 MDHEN, CDR2 SYDVKM. Here the CDR3 reads CASSLGAVRSYEQYF. CDR3 coding DNA: TGTGCCAGCAGTTTAGGGGCAGTCCGCTCCTACGAGCAGTACTTC. The full variable domain, with the rest looked up from reference TRBV28 and TRBJ2-7, is DVKVTQSSRYLVKRTGEKVFLECVQDMDHENMFWYRQDPGLGLRLIYFSYDVKMKEKGDIPEGYSVSREKKERFSLILESASTNQTSMYLCASSLGAVRSYEQYFGPGTRLTVT.

This clonotype was counted ten times or more. The V call is TRBV2, the J call TRBJ2-3; 9 bases line up with TRBD2. This CDR3 is built from 15 residues. Losses at the gene ends were 5 bases for V and 3 bases for J; bases not matched to a gene: 6. The germline CDR1 and CDR2 sequences are SNHLY and FYNNEI. The CDR3 spells CASSPTSGLTDTQYF. The CDR3 DNA sequence: TGTGCCAGCAGTCCGACTAGCGGACTAACAGATACGCAGTATTTT.

This clonotype was detected many times. The CDR3, as DNA: TGCAGCACCTCGGACAGACCGATGAACACTGAAGCTTTCTTT. Its translation: CSTSDRPMNTEAFF. V is TRBV29-1 and J is TRBJ1-1; perhaps TRBD1 as D (6 bases). This CDR3 spans 14 amino acids. CDR1 is SQVTM, CDR2 ANQGSEA, per germline. V was shortened by 8 bases and J by 0 bases, with 16 bases between the two germline ends.

This clonotype has a count of ten or more. This chain uses TRBV5-8 with TRBJ2-2; no reliable D call. Germline CDR1 SGHTS, CDR2 YDEGEE. This CDR3 contains 15 residues. V was cut by 4 bases and J by 4 bases, with 14 bases left in between. The CDR3 region has the DNA TGTGCCAGCAGCCGCTACTTCGGAGCCACCGGGGAGCTGTTTTTT. Its translation: CASSRYFGATGELFF.

This clonotype was counted many times. This chain links TRBV9 with TRBJ1-2; no firm D call. CDR1 and CDR2 (germline): SGDLS, YYNGEE. This CDR3 comprises 15 residues. The V end was cut by 4 bases, the J end by 6 bases, with 19 bases between. CDR3 DNA: TGTGCCAGCAGCTCCGACCCCAGCCAGAAGCATGGCTACACCTTC. Residues: CASSSDPSQKHGYTF.

V is TRBV27 and J is TRBJ2-2; D uncertain. CDR1 MNHEY and CDR2 SMNVEV come from the germline V gene (reference sequence). V was clipped by 3 bases and J by 7 bases, with 12 bases between them. This CDR3 has 14 residues. The CDR3 coding sequence is TGTGCCAGCAGTTTGGGGTCGGGTTTCGGGGAGCTGTTTTTT. It specifies CASSLGSGFGELFF.

This clonotype was observed many times. This chain links TRBV7-2 with TRBJ2-3; 7 bases match TRBD2. The CDR3 has 16 amino acids. Germline CDR1 and CDR2: SGHTA and FQGNSA. V dropped 3 bases and J dropped 0; count of bases not matched to a gene: 6. CDR3 protein: CASSLGAGLSTDTQYF. For the CDR3, the DNA is TGTGCCAGCAGCTTGGGAGCGGGACTTAGCACAGATACGCAGTATTTT.

Of note for this clonotype: Possible read error: a much larger clone is one base away. V gene TRBV5-1 combines with J gene TRBJ2-5, with a tentative D call TRBD1 (6 bases). V was pared by 0 bases and J by 0 bases, with 12 bases between. Per germline, CDR1 SGHRS and CDR2 YFSETQ. This CDR3 has 16 residues. The CDR3 bases are TGCGCCAGCAGCTTGGGGGACACCCCTTACCAAGAGACCCAGTACTTC. Encoded protein: CASSLGDTPYQETQYF.

The table lists this clonotype with many counts. The chain joins TRBV18 to TRBJ1-1; D is perhaps TRBD1 (6 bases). V lost 2 bases and J lost 3, with 10 bases in between. The CDR3 has 14 residues. Germline CDR1 is KGHSH and CDR2 is LQKENI. CDR3 bases: TGTGCCAGCTCACCAGGGGGCAGGGACACTGAAGCTTTCTTT. It translates to CASSPGGRDTEAFF.

This clonotype was seen repeatedly, ten times or more. The chain joins TRBV29-1 to TRBJ2-7; 11 positions agree with TRBD2. The CDR3 loop spans 17 amino acids. V was pared by 1 base and J by 4 bases, with 12 bases of the junction left unmatched. CDR1 is SQVTM, CDR2 ANQGSEA, per germline. DNA of the CDR3: TGCAGCGTTGAAGTAGTACACAAGACTAGCGGGGTTTACGAGCAGTACTTC. Protein sequence: CSVEVVHKTSGVYEQYF.

This clonotype was seen ten or more times. The rearrangement links TRBV18 to TRBJ2-1; 12 nucleotides align to TRBD2. CDR3 size: 15 residues. Germline loops: CDR1 KGHSH, CDR2 LQKENI. The V gene end was trimmed by 2 bases and the J gene end by 8 bases; junction bases not matched to a gene: 4. The CDR3 loop is CASSPVPSGGDEQFF. The CDR3 nucleotides are TGTGCCAGCTCACCAGTTCCTAGCGGGGGGGATGAGCAGTTCTTC.

This clonotype was found a few times. This chain joins TRBV4-2 and TRBJ1-2, with D possibly TRBD1 on 5 matching bases. Trimming took off 1 base at V and 4 bases at J, with 13 bases between the two ends. There are 15 residues in the CDR3. Germline CDR1 and CDR2: LGHNA and YNFKEQ. Here the CDR3 reads CASSQGGGGSYGYTF. The DNA of the CDR3 is TGTGCCAGCAGCCAAGGGGGCGGGGGGAGCTATGGCTACACCTTC.

This clonotype was observed many times. The CDR3 protein is CASSLFGQGANTGELFF. CDR3 DNA sequence: TGTGCCAGCAGCTTATTCGGACAGGGGGCAAACACCGGGGAGCTGTTTTTT. The V call is TRBV11-2, the J call TRBJ2-2; 11 bases match TRBD1. The junction had 4 bases not matched to a gene; V was cut back by 2 bases and J by 2 bases. The CDR3 extends over 17 amino acids. The germline V gene has CDR1 SGHAT and CDR2 FQNNGV.

This clonotype was seen at least ten times. The J gene is TRBJ2-7, the V gene TRBV24-1; D might be TRBD1 (5 bases). Germline V gene lookup returns CDR1 KGHDR and CDR2 SFDVKD. This CDR3 comprises 12 residues. The germline V and J ends were trimmed by 3 bases and 5 bases, with 7 bases remaining between them. As DNA, the CDR3 is TGTGCCACCAGTGATCCGACAGACGAGCAGTACTTC. Protein: CATSDPTDEQYF.